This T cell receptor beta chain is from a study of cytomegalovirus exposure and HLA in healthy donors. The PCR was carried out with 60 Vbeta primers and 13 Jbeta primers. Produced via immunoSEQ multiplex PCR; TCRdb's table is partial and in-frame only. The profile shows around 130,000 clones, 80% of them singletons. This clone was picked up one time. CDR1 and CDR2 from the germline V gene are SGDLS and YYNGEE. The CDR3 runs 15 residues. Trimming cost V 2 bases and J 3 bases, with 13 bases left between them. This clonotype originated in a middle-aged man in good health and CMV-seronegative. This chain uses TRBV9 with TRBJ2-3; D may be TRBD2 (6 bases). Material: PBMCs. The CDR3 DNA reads TGTGCCAGCAGCGTCATCGGGAGTTTGACAGATACGCAGTATTTT. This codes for CASSVIGSLTDTQYF.